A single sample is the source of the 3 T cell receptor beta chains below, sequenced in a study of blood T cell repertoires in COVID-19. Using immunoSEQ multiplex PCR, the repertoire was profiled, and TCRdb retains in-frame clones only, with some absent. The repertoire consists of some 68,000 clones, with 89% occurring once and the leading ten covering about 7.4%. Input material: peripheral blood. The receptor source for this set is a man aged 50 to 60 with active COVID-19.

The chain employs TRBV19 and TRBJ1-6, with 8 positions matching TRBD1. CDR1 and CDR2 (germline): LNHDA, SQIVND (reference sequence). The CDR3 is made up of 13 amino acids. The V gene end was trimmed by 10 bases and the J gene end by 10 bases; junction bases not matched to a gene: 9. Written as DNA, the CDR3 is TGTGCCACTAGACAGGGGTGGGGATCACCCCTCCACTTT. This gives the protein CATRQGWGSPLHF.

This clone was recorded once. For the CDR3, the DNA is TGTGCCAGCAGGGCGGGGGGTGCTAGCACAGATACGCAGTATTTT. As protein: CASRAGGASTDTQYF. The chain joins TRBV5-4 to TRBJ2-3; TRBD2 matches 8 bases. Germline V gene lookup returns CDR1 SGHNT and CDR2 YYREEE (reference sequence). The junction had 5 bases not matched to a gene; V was cut back by 5 bases and J by 0 bases. This CDR3 is 15 amino acids long.

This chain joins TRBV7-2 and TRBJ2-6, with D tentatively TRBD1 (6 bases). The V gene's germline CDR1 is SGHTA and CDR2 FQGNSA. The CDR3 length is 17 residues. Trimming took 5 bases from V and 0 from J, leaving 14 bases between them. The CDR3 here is CASSPLGHLSGANVLTF. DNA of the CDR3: TGTGCCAGCAGCCCCCTGGGACACCTCTCTGGGGCCAACGTCCTGACTTTC.